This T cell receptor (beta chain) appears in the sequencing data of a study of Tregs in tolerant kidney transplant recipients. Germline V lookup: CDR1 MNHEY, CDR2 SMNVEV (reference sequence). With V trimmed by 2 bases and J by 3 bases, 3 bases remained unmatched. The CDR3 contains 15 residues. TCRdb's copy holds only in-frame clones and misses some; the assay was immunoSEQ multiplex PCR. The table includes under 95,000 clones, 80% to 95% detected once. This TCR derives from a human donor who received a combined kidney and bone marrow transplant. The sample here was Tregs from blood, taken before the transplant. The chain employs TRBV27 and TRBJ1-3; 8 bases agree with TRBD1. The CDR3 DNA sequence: TGTGCCAGCAGTTTACAGGGGGCAGTTGGAAACACCATATATTTT. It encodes CASSLQGAVGNTIYF.